Listed below are T cell receptor beta chains from one sample, sequenced in a study of blood T cell repertoires in COVID-19. Assay used: immunoSEQ multiplex PCR; TCRdb lists only in-frame clones, some missing. The table shows some 380,000 clones, with 88% occurring only once. The sample taken for sequencing was PBMCs or T cells enriched from blood (not recorded which). These TCRs come from a woman in her forties with acute COVID-19. CDR3s include the opening cysteine and the closing phenylalanine or tryptophan. The order of the fields is J gene, clone size, CDR3 length, V gene, D gene, CDR3 protein, CDR3 DNA. The D gene is left open where the match is weak. Size tells how often a clone was seen (once, few, many) or the class of an expanded clone, and some rows leave it out.

TRBJ1-2	-	14	TRBV30	TRBD1	CAWSYQGASYGYTF	TGTGCCTGGAGTTATCAGGGGGCTAGCTATGGCTACACCTTC
TRBJ1-3	-	16	TRBV4-1	-	CASSQGAAAQGNTIYF	TGCGCCAGCAGCCAAGGGGCAGCCGCCCAAGGAAACACCATATATTTT
TRBJ2-7	-	15	TRBV5-5	TRBD1	CASSLGGQGPYEQYF	TGTGCCAGCAGCTTGGGGGGACAGGGGCCCTACGAGCAGTACTTC
TRBJ2-4	-	15	TRBV7-9	TRBD2	CASSSSGGAGDIQYF	TGTGCCAGCAGCTCTAGCGGGGGGGCCGGGGACATTCAGTACTTC
TRBJ1-2	-	16	TRBV19	TRBD1	CATTPGQGPDNYGYTF	TGTGCCACGACACCGGGACAGGGGCCCGATAACTATGGCTACACCTTC
TRBJ1-2	-	16	TRBV9	TRBD1	CASSQGSGQFFYGYTF	TGTGCCAGCAGCCAAGGATCGGGACAGTTCTTTTATGGCTACACCTTC
TRBJ2-3	-	16	TRBV7-2	-	CASSQWGYSSTDTQYF	TGTGCCAGCAGCCAGTGGGGCTACTCTAGCACAGATACGCAGTATTTT
TRBJ2-5	-	14	TRBV5-1	TRBD1	CASSPGTGVETQYF	TGCGCCAGCAGCCCCGGGACAGGGGTGGAGACCCAGTACTTC
TRBJ2-3	-	14	TRBV10-3	TRBD2	CAISEAGGPDTQYF	TGTGCCATCAGTGAGGCGGGGGGCCCAGATACGCAGTATTTT
TRBJ1-2	-	15	TRBV7-8	-	CASSRYRERSYGYTF	TGTGCCAGCAGCAGATACAGGGAGCGGTCCTATGGCTACACCTTC
TRBJ1-2	-	14	TRBV4-1	TRBD1	CASSQVQGTGGYTF	TGCGCCAGCAGCCAAGTACAGGGGACGGGAGGCTACACCTTC
TRBJ1-3	-	18	TRBV15	-	CATSRPRGGINSGNTIYF	TGTGCCACCAGCAGACCCCGGGGGGGAATCAACTCTGGAAACACCATATATTTT
TRBJ1-5	-	14	TRBV7-9	-	CASSFGGPNQPQHF	TGTGCCAGCAGCTTCGGGGGGCCCAATCAGCCCCAGCATTTT
TRBJ2-5	-	15	TRBV5-1	TRBD1	CASSILRQGQETQYF	TGCGCCAGCAGCATACTTCGACAGGGGCAAGAGACCCAGTACTTC
TRBJ1-2	-	14	TRBV2	-	CASSLNQGPYGYTF	TGTGCCAGCAGTCTTAATCAGGGGCCCTATGGCTACACCTTC
TRBJ1-2	-	12	TRBV27	TRBD1	CASSPGGNGYTF	TGTGCCAGCAGTCCAGGGGGCAATGGCTACACCTTC
TRBJ2-7	few	12	TRBV6-1	-	CASSEVRYEQYF	TGTGCCAGCAGTGAAGTTCGCTACGAGCAGTACTTC
TRBJ1-4	once	14	TRBV11-2	-	CASSQLGGLGKLFF	TGTGCCAGCAGCCAACTTGGGGGGTTGGGAAAACTGTTTTTT
TRBJ1-5	-	17	TRBV19	TRBD1	CASSNRDRGLMNQPQHF	TGTGCCAGTAGTAACCGGGACAGGGGGCTAATGAATCAGCCCCAGCATTTT
TRBJ1-4	-	17	TRBV7-9	TRBD1	CASSLAYRGRKWEKLFF	TGTGCCAGCAGCTTAGCGTACAGGGGACGAAAGTGGGAAAAACTGTTTTTT
TRBJ2-3	-	16	TRBV19	TRBD1	CASSPKLDRGGDTQYF	TGTGCCAGTTCCCCTAAATTAGACAGGGGGGGGGATACGCAGTATTTT
TRBJ2-7	-	12	TRBV4-1	TRBD1	CASSPTGAEQYF	TGCGCCAGCAGCCCCACAGGGGCCGAGCAGTACTTC
TRBJ2-1	-	15	TRBV6-5	TRBD2	CASSTEGLAYNEQFF	TGTGCCAGCAGTACCGAAGGACTAGCCTACAATGAGCAGTTCTTC
TRBJ2-1	-	14	TRBV29-1	TRBD2	CSVLAGDSYNEQFF	TGCAGCGTTCTAGCGGGGGACTCCTACAATGAGCAGTTCTTC
TRBJ2-7	many	15	TRBV6-4	TRBD2	CASSVLAGASYEQYF	TGTGCCAGCAGTGTACTAGCGGGGGCCTCCTACGAGCAGTACTTC
TRBJ1-3	-	17	TRBV5-1	-	CASSSNTRGGSGNTIYF	TGCGCCAGCAGCTCCAACACCAGGGGCGGCTCTGGAAACACCATATATTTT
TRBJ1-5	-	14	TRBV5-1	-	CASSPGGSNQPQHF	TGCGCCAGCAGCCCGGGGGGTAGCAATCAGCCCCAGCATTTT
TRBJ1-1	-	15	TRBV5-5	-	CASSLAGHQNTEAFF	TGTGCCAGCAGCTTGGCGGGACACCAGAACACTGAAGCTTTCTTT
TRBJ1-1	-	15	TRBV25-1	TRBD1	CASSDRGASCTEAFF	TGTGCCAGCAGTGACAGGGGGGCCTCTTGCACTGAAGCTTTCTTT
TRBJ1-3	-	15	TRBV5-5	-	CASSLNMLSGNTIYF	TGTGCCAGCAGCTTAAACATGCTCTCTGGAAACACCATATATTTT
TRBJ1-2	-	16	TRBV27	TRBD1	CASSYSIDRVRDGYTF	TGTGCCAGCAGCTACTCAATCGACAGGGTGCGGGACGGCTACACCTTC
TRBJ1-5	-	14	TRBV11-3	TRBD1	CASSQTGVNQPQHF	TGTGCCAGCAGCCAGACAGGGGTAAATCAGCCCCAGCATTTT
TRBJ2-3	-	15	TRBV11-2	TRBD2	CASSFRGGGTDTQYF	TGTGCCAGCAGCTTCCGGGGGGGAGGCACAGATACGCAGTATTTT
TRBJ2-5	-	15	TRBV7-2	-	CASSFMGQPRETQYF	TGTGCCAGCAGCTTCATGGGGCAGCCCAGGGAGACCCAGTACTTC
TRBJ2-3	-	15	TRBV18	TRBD1	CASSVDRHSTDTQYF	TGTGCCAGCTCGGTGGACAGGCATAGCACAGATACGCAGTATTTT
TRBJ2-1	-	12	TRBV12-3/TRBV12-4	-	CASSSDTNEQFF	TGTGCCAGCAGTTCCGACACCAATGAGCAGTTCTTC
TRBJ1-1	-	12	TRBV30	-	CAWRGDYTEAFF	TGTGCCTGGAGGGGGGACTACACTGAAGCTTTCTTT
TRBJ1-1	-	16	TRBV27	TRBD1	CASSLSWVTGGTEAFF	TGTGCCAGCAGTTTATCGTGGGTAACAGGGGGCACTGAAGCTTTCTTT
TRBJ1-6	-	16	TRBV3-1/TRBV3-2	TRBD1	CASSLLTGQGNSPLHF	TGTGCCAGCAGCCTTCTTACGGGACAGGGGAATTCACCCCTCCACTTT
TRBJ1-5	-	12	TRBV7-9	-	CASSSDSQPQHF	TGTGCCAGCAGTTCGGACAGTCAGCCCCAGCATTTT
TRBJ1-1	-	13	TRBV30	-	CAWTNDRNTEAFF	TGTGCCTGGACCAACGACAGGAACACTGAAGCTTTCTTT
TRBJ2-6	few	17	TRBV24-1	-	CATNIGGRESGANVLTF	TGTGCCACCAATATAGGAGGTAGGGAATCTGGGGCCAACGTCCTGACTTTC
TRBJ2-3	-	12	TRBV5-6	-	CASSSGTDTQYF	TGTGCCAGCAGCTCAGGGACAGATACGCAGTATTTT
TRBJ2-7	-	15	TRBV5-1	-	CASSLVEGAGYEQYF	TGCGCCAGCAGCTTGGTGGAGGGGGCGGGCTACGAGCAGTACTTC
TRBJ1-1	-	12	TRBV6-5	-	CASSSRTGEAFF	TGTGCCAGCAGTTCCCGGACGGGGGAAGCTTTCTTT
TRBJ1-1	-	14	TRBV27	TRBD1	CASSPRDRATEAFF	TGTGCCAGCAGTCCCCGGGACAGGGCCACTGAAGCTTTCTTT
TRBJ1-2	-	13	TRBV19	-	CASRPGENYGYTF	TGTGCCAGTAGACCAGGGGAGAACTATGGCTACACCTTC
TRBJ1-1	-	13	TRBV30	-	CAWSVRSETEAFF	TGTGCCTGGAGTGTAAGATCCGAGACTGAAGCTTTCTTT
TRBJ1-2	-	14	TRBV15	TRBD1	CATSYDRVRYGYTF	TGTGCCACCAGCTACGACAGGGTACGGTATGGCTACACCTTC
TRBJ1-1	-	14	TRBV6-5	-	CASSYQYRNTEAFF	TGTGCCAGCAGTTATCAGTATCGGAACACTGAAGCTTTCTTT
TRBJ2-7	-	14	TRBV11-2	-	CASSLDRFTYEQYF	TGTGCCAGCAGCTTAGACAGGTTCACCTACGAGCAGTACTTC
TRBJ2-5	-	16	TRBV5-1	TRBD2	CASSLRLAGGRETQYF	TGCGCCAGCAGCTTGAGGCTAGCGGGGGGCCGGGAGACCCAGTACTTC
TRBJ2-3	-	14	TRBV13	TRBD2	CASRFSGGADTQYF	TGTGCCAGCAGATTTAGCGGGGGGGCAGATACGCAGTATTTT
TRBJ2-3	-	13	TRBV25-1	-	CASSVGATDTQYF	TGTGCCAGCAGTGTAGGGGCCACAGATACGCAGTATTTT
TRBJ2-3	-	15	TRBV2	TRBD2	CASRSGTSGGDTQYF	TGTGCCAGCAGATCCGGGACTAGCGGGGGAGATACGCAGTATTTT
TRBJ2-3	-	17	TRBV9	TRBD2	CASSPYKRGGPSDTQYF	TGTGCCAGCAGCCCCTATAAACGGGGGGGCCCTTCAGATACGCAGTATTTT
TRBJ1-2	-	15	TRBV5-4	TRBD1	CASSRTGLDGYGYTF	TGTGCCAGCAGCAGGACAGGGTTGGATGGATATGGCTACACCTTC